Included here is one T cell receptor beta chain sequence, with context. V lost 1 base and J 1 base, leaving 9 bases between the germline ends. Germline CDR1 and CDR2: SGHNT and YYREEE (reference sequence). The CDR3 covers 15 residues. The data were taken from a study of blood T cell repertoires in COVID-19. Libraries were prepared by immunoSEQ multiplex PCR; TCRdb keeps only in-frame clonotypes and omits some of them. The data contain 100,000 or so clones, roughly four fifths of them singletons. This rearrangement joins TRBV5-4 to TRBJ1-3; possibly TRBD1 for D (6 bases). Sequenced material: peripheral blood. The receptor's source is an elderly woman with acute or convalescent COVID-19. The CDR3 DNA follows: TGTGCCAGCAGCTTGAGTCAGGGGTCTGGAAACACCATATATTTT. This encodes CASSLSQGSGNTIYF.